The 21 T cell receptor beta chains presented below share a single source sample, sequenced in a study of T-cell reconstitution after alpha-beta-depleted transplantation in children. Unique molecular identifiers were used to barcode this TCRbeta library. MiXCR, applied by TCRdb to the PCR reads, yields one record per CDR3 protein. This table holds about 580,000 distinct CDR3 sequences, approximately 30% found once. The sample consisted of PBMCs, taken before TCRalphabeta/CD19-depleted stem cell transplant. The receptors derive from a boy younger than two with Wiskott-Aldrich syndrome, due to receive a stem cell transplant.

This chain links TRBV7-8 with TRBJ2-7; 10 bases are a match to TRBD2. V was clipped by 5 bases and J by 2 bases; unmatched bases: 15. There are 18 residues in the CDR3. Germline V gene sequence: CDR1 SGHVS, CDR2 FQNEAQ. The CDR3 sequence is CASSRRASGSPGPYEQYF. The CDR3 DNA reads TGTGCCAGCAGCCGAAGGGCTAGCGGGAGTCCCGGCCCCTACGAGCAGTACTTC.

This clonotype was seen a few times. The chain couples TRBV28 to TRBJ1-2; D unclear. V was pared by 4 bases and J by 3 bases, with 15 bases between. The CDR3 totals 15 residues. Germline V gives CDR1 MDHEN, CDR2 SYDVKM. In DNA form, the CDR3 reads TGTGCCAGCAGTTCACCCCACAGTTTGTACTATGGCTACACCTTC. It is translated as CASSSPHSLYYGYTF.

The chain employs TRBV19 and TRBJ2-2; D unclear. Per germline, CDR1 LNHDA and CDR2 SQIVND (reference sequence). Trimming left V 2 bases short and J 4 bases short, with 8 bases between. CDR3 size: 14 residues. The CDR3 bases are TGTGCCAGTAGTATAAGGGCGGTCACCGGGGAGCTGTTTTTT. Its protein is CASSIRAVTGELFF.

This clonotype has only a few counts. V gene TRBV10-3 combines with J gene TRBJ2-1; 13 bases fit TRBD2. The CDR3 sequence is 14 residues long. Germline trimming cut 10 bases from V and 7 bases from J; bases unmatched to any gene: 7. Germline values: CDR1 ENHRY, CDR2 SYGVKD. The CDR3 coding sequence is TGTGCCACCGCAGGGACTAGCGGGAAAAATGAGCAGTTCTTC. This encodes CATAGTSGKNEQFF.

The chain joins TRBV7-7 to TRBJ1-5, with a possible D match to TRBD1 (5 bases). This CDR3 region has 17 residues. Per the germline V gene, CDR1 is SSHAT and CDR2 is FNYEAQ (reference sequence). V shed 1 base and J shed 3 bases, with 16 bases lying between them. The CDR3 reads CASSLVFYRQSNQPQHF. CDR3 DNA: TGTGCCAGCAGCTTAGTATTTTATCGACAGTCCAATCAGCCCCAGCATTTT.

The rearrangement links TRBV20-1 to TRBJ2-1, with D hard to call. The CDR3 has 15 amino acids. V dropped 0 bases and J dropped 2 bases, with 11 bases sitting between them. Germline CDR1 and CDR2: DFQATT and SNEGSKA (reference sequence). The CDR3 here is CSARDLGGTYNEQFF. The CDR3 DNA sequence: TGCAGTGCTAGAGATCTGGGCGGCACCTACAATGAGCAGTTCTTC.

This chain joins TRBV6-1 and TRBJ1-2; 7 nucleotides line up with TRBD1. Germline V gene lookup returns CDR1 MNHNS and CDR2 SASEGT. CDR3 length: 14 amino acids. V lost 5 bases and J lost 4; bases outside the gene matches: 7. The CDR3 reads CASSKTGPLYGYTF. The CDR3 nucleotides are TGTGCCAGCAGTAAGACAGGGCCCCTCTATGGCTACACCTTC.

This chain uses TRBV12-3 or TRBV12-4 with TRBJ2-3; 12 bases match TRBD2. This CDR3 spans 17 amino acids. With 2 bases clipped from V and 2 bases from J, the junction kept 5 bases outside the gene matches. CDR3 in amino acids: CASSLLRTSGDTDTQYF. The CDR3 region has the DNA TGTGCCAGCAGTTTACTCAGGACTAGCGGGGACACAGATACGCAGTATTTT.

The chain couples TRBV4-2 to TRBJ1-1; possible D gene TRBD1, 6 bases. CDR3 length: 13 residues. V lost 3 bases and J 3 bases, leaving 8 bases between the germline ends. Germline-derived CDR1 and CDR2 are LGHNA and YNFKEQ. CDR3 sequence: CASSQDSYTEAFF. The DNA of the CDR3 is TGTGCCAGCAGCCAGGACAGTTACACTGAAGCTTTCTTT.

This chain uses TRBV10-3 with TRBJ2-2; TRBD1 matches 8 bases. The length of the CDR3 is 13 residues. The germline CDR1 and CDR2 sequences are ENHRY and SYGVKD. V was clipped by 11 bases and J by 6 bases; unmatched bases: 8. CDR3 nucleotide sequence: TGTGCCTTCCTACGACAGGGGTCCGGGGAGCTGTTTTTT. Amino acid sequence: CAFLRQGSGELFF.

In its sample, this clonotype was seen a few times. The gene calls are TRBV27 and TRBJ2-5, with 8 bases lining up with TRBD1. Germline CDR1 and CDR2: MNHEY and SMNVEV (reference sequence). The CDR3 is 14 residues long. V shed 0 bases and J 5 bases; nucleotides not matched to a gene: 2. The CDR3 is CASSLSRQGETQYF. DNA of the CDR3: TGTGCCAGCAGTTTATCCCGACAGGGGGAGACCCAGTACTTC.

V and J are TRBV20-1 and TRBJ1-1; perhaps TRBD1 as D (5 bases). In germline, CDR1 is DFQATT, CDR2 SNEGSKA (reference sequence). CDR3 length: 13 amino acids. V was cut by 6 bases and J by 4 bases, with 15 bases left in between. The CDR3 coding sequence is TGCAGTGCGGGCCGAGACAGTAGCACTGAAGCTTTCTTT. Translating gives CSAGRDSSTEAFF.

This clonotype has a handful of counts. The V and J genes are TRBV12-3 or TRBV12-4 and TRBJ2-4; D perhaps matches TRBD1 (6 bases). The CDR3 sequence is 15 residues long. Deletions cut 5 bases from V and 0 bases from J, with 11 bases between. For the CDR3, the DNA is TGTGCCAGCAGTGGGGGCGACCTAGCCAAAAACATTCAGTACTTC. This encodes CASSGGDLAKNIQYF.

This clonotype came up many times. CDR3 in amino acids: CASRLAVDEQFF. CDR3 nucleotide sequence: TGTGCCAGCCGCCTAGCGGTAGATGAGCAGTTCTTC. The chain combines TRBV7-8 with TRBJ2-1; the match to TRBD2 covers 7 bases. The CDR3 covers 12 residues. Germline-derived CDR1 and CDR2 are SGHVS and FQNEAQ. The trim removed 8 bases at V and 8 bases at J, leaving 6 bases unmatched.

This chain uses TRBV6-1 with TRBJ2-4; either TRBD1 or TRBD2 may supply D (7 bases each). Trimming pared 10 bases from V and 2 bases from J, leaving 18 bases between. CDR3 length equals 15 residues. Germline CDR1 reads MNHNS; CDR2 reads SASEGT. The CDR3 nucleotides are TGTGCCACCTCAGCGGGACAGACCACCAAAAACATTCAGTACTTC. It specifies CATSAGQTTKNIQYF.

This clonotype was recorded a few times. The rearrangement joins TRBV5-1 to TRBJ1-2; TRBD1 matches 9 bases. CDR1 is SGHRS, CDR2 YFSETQ, per germline. Trimming cost V 3 bases and J 6 bases; bases outside gene matches: 9. There are 15 residues in the CDR3. CDR3 region: CASSSAQGAWDGYTF. Here the CDR3 DNA reads TGCGCCAGCAGCTCAGCACAGGGGGCCTGGGATGGCTACACCTTC. Based on the CDR3 plus reference TRBV5-1 and TRBJ1-2, the full variable domain is KAGVTQTPRYLIKTRGQQVTLSCSPISGHRSVSWYQQTPGQGLQFLFEYFSETQRNKGNFPGRFSGRQFSNSRSEMNVSTLELGDSALYLCASSSAQGAWDGYTFGSGTRLTVV.

This clonotype was found a few times. The rearrangement links TRBV5-1 to TRBJ2-1; 11 positions agree with TRBD2. The V and J ends lost 4 bases and 7 bases, in that order; junction bases with no gene match: 13. Germline V gene lookup returns CDR1 SGHRS and CDR2 YFSETQ. This CDR3 spans 17 amino acids. The chain's CDR3 is CASSPAGTSGRVNEQFF. The CDR3 DNA reads TGCGCCAGCAGCCCCGCGGGTACTAGCGGGAGAGTGAATGAGCAGTTCTTC.

This chain uses TRBV7-9 with TRBJ1-4, with a weak D call TRBD1 (5 bases). V dropped 5 bases and J dropped 7 bases, with 11 bases sitting between them. The CDR3 extends over 13 amino acids. From germline, CDR1 is SEHNR and CDR2 FQNEAQ (reference sequence). CDR3 DNA sequence: TGTGCCAGCAGCCCCCCAGGGCGTGAAAAACTGTTTTTT. Its protein is CASSPPGREKLFF.

DNA for the CDR3: TGTGCCAGCAGCTTAATAGCGGTAGGGAGCTCCTACAATGAGCAGTTCTTC. Amino acids: CASSLIAVGSSYNEQFF. The V and J genes are TRBV7-9 and TRBJ2-1; D perhaps matches TRBD2 (6 bases). This CDR3 region has 17 residues. V was shortened by 2 bases and J by 0 bases, with 14 bases between the two germline ends. The germline V gene has CDR1 SEHNR and CDR2 FQNEAQ (reference sequence).

V usage is TRBV20-1 and J usage is TRBJ2-7; D ambiguous. Germline CDR1 reads DFQATT; CDR2 reads SNEGSKA (reference sequence). V lost 0 bases, J lost 0 bases, and 12 bases lay in between. The CDR3 loop spans 15 amino acids. In nucleotides, the CDR3 is TGCAGTGCTAGAGAAGGGTGCCCTGACTCCTACGAGCAGTACTTC. This encodes CSAREGCPDSYEQYF.

This clonotype was found a few times. This chain's CDR3 is CSGTTGAGYGYTF. The CDR3, as DNA: TGCAGTGGTACGACAGGGGCTGGGTATGGCTACACCTTC. This chain links TRBV20-1 with TRBJ1-2; 8 positions match TRBD1. The CDR3 is made up of 13 amino acids. Germline values: CDR1 DFQATT, CDR2 SNEGSKA (reference sequence). The junction had 9 bases not matched to a gene; V was cut back by 7 bases and J by 5 bases.